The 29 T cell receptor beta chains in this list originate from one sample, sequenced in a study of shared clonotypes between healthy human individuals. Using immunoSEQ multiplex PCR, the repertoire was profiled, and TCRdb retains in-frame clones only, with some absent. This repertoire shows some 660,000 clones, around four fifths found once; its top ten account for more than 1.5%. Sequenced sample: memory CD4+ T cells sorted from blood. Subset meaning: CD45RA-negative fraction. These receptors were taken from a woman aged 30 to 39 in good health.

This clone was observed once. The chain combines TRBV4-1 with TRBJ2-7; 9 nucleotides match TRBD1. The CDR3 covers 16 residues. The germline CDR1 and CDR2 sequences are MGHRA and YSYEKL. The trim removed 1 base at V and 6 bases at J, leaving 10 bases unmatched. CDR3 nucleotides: TGCGCCAGCAGCCAAGGGTCCGGGACAGGGATTGCCGAGCAGTACTTC. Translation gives CASSQGSGTGIAEQYF.

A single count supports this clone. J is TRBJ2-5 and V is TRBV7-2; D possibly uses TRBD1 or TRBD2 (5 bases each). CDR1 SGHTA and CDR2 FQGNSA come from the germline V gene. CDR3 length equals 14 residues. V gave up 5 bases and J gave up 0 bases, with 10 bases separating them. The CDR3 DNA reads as TGTGCCAGCAGCCCCGGGGCATACCAAGAGACCCAGTACTTC. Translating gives CASSPGAYQETQYF. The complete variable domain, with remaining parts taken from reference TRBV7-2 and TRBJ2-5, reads GAGVSQSPSNKVTEKGKDVELRCDPISGHTALYWYRQSLGQGLEFLIYFQGNSAPDKSGLPSDRFSAERTGGSVSTLTIQRTQQEDSAVYLCASSPGAYQETQYFGPGTRLLVL.

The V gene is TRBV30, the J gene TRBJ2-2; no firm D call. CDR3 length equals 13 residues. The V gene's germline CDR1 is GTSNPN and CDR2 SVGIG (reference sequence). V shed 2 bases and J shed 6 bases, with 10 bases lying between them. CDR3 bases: TGTGCCTGGAGTTGGGTAGGAGCCGGGGAGCTGTTTTTT. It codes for CAWSWVGAGELFF.

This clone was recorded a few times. CDR3 sequence (DNA): TGTGCCAGCAGCTCGAGGACTAGCGGTAGCGGCGAGCAGTACTTC. This sequence encodes CASSSRTSGSGEQYF. V and J are TRBV11-2 and TRBJ2-7; 10 nucleotides match TRBD2. The CDR3 is 15 residues long. With V trimmed by 4 bases and J by 6 bases, 9 bases remained unmatched. CDR1 SGHAT and CDR2 FQNNGV come from the germline V gene.

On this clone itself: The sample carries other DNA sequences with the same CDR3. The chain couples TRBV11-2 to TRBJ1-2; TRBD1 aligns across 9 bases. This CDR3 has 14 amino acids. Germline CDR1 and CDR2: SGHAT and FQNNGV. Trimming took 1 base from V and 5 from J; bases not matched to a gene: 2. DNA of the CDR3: TGTGCCAGCAGCTTAGTGGACAGGGGATATGGCTACACCTTC. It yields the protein CASSLVDRGYGYTF.

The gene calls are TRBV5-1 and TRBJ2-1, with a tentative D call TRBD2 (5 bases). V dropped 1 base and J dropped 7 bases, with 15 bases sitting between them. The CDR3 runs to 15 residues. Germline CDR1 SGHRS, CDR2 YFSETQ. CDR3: CASSLNPGDVNEQFF. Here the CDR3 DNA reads TGCGCCAGCAGCTTGAATCCCGGGGATGTGAATGAGCAGTTCTTC. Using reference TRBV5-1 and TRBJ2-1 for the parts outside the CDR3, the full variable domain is KAGVTQTPRYLIKTRGQQVTLSCSPISGHRSVSWYQQTPGQGLQFLFEYFSETQRNKGNFPGRFSGRQFSNSRSEMNVSTLELGDSALYLCASSLNPGDVNEQFFGPGTRLTVL.

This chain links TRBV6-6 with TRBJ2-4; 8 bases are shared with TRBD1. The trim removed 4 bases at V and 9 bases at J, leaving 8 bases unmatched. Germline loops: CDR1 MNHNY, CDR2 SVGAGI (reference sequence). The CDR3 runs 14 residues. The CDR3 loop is CASSSWTGTIIQYF. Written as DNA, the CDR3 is TGTGCCAGCAGTTCTTGGACAGGGACCATCATTCAGTACTTC.

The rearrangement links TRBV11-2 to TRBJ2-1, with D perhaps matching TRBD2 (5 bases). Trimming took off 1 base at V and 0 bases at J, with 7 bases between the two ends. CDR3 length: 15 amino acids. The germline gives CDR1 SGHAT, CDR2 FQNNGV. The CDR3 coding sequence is TGTGCCAGCAGCTTAGCGGCGGGCTCCTACAATGAGCAGTTCTTC. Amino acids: CASSLAAGSYNEQFF.

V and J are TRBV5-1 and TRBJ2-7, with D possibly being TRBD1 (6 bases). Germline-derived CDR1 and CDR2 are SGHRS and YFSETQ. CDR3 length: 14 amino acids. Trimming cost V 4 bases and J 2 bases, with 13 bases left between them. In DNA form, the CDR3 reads TGCGCCAGCAGCATAGGACAGCCCCCCTACGAGCAGTACTTC. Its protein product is CASSIGQPPYEQYF.

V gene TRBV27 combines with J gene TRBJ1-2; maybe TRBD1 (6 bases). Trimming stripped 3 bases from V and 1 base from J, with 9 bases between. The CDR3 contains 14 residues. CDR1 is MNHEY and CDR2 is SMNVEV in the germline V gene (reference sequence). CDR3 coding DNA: TGTGCCAGCAGTTTCGCAGGGGTTAACTATGGCTACACCTTC. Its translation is CASSFAGVNYGYTF.

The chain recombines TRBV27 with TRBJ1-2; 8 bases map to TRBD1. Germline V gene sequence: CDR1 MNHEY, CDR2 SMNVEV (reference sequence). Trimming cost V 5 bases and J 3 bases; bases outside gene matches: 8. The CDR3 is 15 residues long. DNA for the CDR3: TGTGCCAGCAGTCCTCTAGGACAGGGCGACTATGGCTACACCTTC. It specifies CASSPLGQGDYGYTF.

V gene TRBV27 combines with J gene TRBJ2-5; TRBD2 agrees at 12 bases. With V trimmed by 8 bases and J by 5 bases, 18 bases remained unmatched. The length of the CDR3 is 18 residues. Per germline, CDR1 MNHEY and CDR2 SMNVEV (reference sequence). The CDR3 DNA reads TGTGCCAGCCGCCACCTCGGCCTAGCGGGAGGGCCCGCGGAGACCCAGTACTTC. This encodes CASRHLGLAGGPAETQYF.

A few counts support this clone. The DNA for the CDR3 is TGTGCCAGTACGCAGGGATTTCAGCCCCAGCATTTT. Protein sequence: CASTQGFQPQHF. V gene TRBV19 combines with J gene TRBJ1-5, with D maybe TRBD1 (5 bases). The germline gives CDR1 LNHDA, CDR2 SQIVND (reference sequence). This CDR3 contains 12 residues. V was clipped by 7 bases and J by 6 bases, with 10 bases between them.

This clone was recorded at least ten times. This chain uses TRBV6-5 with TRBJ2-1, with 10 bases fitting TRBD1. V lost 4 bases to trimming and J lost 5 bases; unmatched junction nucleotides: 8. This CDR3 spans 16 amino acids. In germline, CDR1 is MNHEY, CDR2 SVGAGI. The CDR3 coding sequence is TGTGCCAGCAGTTTTCAACCGGGACAGGGGAACAATGAGCAGTTCTTC. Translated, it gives CASSFQPGQGNNEQFF.

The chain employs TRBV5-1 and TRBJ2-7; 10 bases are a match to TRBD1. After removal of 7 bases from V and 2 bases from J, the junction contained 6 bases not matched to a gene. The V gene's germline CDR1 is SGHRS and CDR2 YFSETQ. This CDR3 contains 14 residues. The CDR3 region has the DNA TGCGCCAGCCGACAGGGGGCGGGGGCCTACGAGCAGTACTTC. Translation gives CASRQGAGAYEQYF. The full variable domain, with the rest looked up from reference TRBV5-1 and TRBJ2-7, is KAGVTQTPRYLIKTRGQQVTLSCSPISGHRSVSWYQQTPGQGLQFLFEYFSETQRNKGNFPGRFSGRQFSNSRSEMNVSTLELGDSALYLCASRQGAGAYEQYFGPGTRLTVT.

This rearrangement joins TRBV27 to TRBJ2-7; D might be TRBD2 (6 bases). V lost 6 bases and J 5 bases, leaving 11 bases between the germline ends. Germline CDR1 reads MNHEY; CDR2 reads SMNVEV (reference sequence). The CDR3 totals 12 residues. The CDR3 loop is CASRGGGNEQYF. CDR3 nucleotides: TGTGCCAGCAGAGGTGGCGGGAACGAGCAGTACTTC.

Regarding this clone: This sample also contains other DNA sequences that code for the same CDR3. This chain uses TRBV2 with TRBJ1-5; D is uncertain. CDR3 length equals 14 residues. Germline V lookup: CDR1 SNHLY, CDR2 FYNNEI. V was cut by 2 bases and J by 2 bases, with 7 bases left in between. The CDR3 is CASSERQGNQPQHF. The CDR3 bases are TGTGCCAGCAGTGAACGGCAGGGCAATCAGCCCCAGCATTTT.

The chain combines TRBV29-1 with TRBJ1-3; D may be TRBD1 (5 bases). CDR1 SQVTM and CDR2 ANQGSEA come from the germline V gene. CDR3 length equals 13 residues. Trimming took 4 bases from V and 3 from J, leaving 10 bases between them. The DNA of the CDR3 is TGCAGCGTTGCACAGGACTTTGGAAACACCATATATTTT. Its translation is CSVAQDFGNTIYF.

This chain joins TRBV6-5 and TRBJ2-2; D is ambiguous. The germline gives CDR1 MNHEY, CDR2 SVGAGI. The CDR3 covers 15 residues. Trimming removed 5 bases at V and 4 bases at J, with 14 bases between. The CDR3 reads CASSPTGVVTGELFF. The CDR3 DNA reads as TGTGCCAGCAGTCCAACTGGGGTGGTCACCGGGGAGCTGTTTTTT.

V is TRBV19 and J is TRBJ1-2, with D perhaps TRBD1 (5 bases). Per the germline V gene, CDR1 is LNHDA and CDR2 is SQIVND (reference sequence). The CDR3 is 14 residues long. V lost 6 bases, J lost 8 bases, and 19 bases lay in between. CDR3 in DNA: TGTGCCAGTAGCATACCCGGGACGGCGGCCGGCTACACCTTC. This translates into CASSIPGTAAGYTF. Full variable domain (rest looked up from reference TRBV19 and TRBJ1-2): DGGITQSPKYLFRKEGQNVTLSCEQNLNHDAMYWYRQDPGQGLRLIYYSQIVNDFQKGDIAEGYSVSREKKESFPLTVTSAQKNPTAFYLCASSIPGTAAGYTFGSGTRLTVV.

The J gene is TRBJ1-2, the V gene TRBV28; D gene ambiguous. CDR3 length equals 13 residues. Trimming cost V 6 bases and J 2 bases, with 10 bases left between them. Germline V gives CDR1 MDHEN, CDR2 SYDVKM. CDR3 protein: CASRPASNYGYTF. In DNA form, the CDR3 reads TGTGCCAGCAGACCCGCGTCCAACTATGGCTACACCTTC.

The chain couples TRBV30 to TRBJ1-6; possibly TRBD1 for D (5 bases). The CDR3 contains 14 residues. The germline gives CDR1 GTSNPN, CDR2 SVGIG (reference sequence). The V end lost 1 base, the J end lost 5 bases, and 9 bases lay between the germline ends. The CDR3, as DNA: TGTGCCTGGAGTGCCGGGACTAATAATTCACCCCTCCACTTT. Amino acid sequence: CAWSAGTNNSPLHF.

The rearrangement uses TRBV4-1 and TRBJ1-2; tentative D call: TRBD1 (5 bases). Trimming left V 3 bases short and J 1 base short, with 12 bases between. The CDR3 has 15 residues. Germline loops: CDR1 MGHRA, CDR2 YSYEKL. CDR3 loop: CASSHSGLSNYGYTF. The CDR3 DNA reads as TGCGCCAGCAGCCATTCAGGGCTCAGTAACTATGGCTACACCTTC.

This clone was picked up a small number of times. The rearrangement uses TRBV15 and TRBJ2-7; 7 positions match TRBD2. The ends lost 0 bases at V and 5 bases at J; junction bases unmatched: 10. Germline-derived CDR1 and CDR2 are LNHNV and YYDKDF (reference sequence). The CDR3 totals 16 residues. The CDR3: CATSREAGEGWNEQYF. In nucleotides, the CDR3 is TGTGCCACCAGCAGAGAGGCCGGGGAGGGATGGAACGAGCAGTACTTC.

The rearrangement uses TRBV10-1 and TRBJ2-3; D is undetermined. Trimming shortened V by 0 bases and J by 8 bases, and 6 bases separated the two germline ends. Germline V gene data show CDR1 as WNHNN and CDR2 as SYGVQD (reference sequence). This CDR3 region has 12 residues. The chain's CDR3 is CASSESGGTQYF. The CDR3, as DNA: TGCGCCAGCAGTGAGTCGGGTGGTACGCAGTATTTT.

The CDR3 protein is CASMANPRDTEAFF. The DNA for the CDR3 is TGTGCCAGCATGGCAAACCCGAGGGACACTGAAGCTTTCTTT. This chain links TRBV28 with TRBJ1-1; D uncertain. The CDR3 extends over 14 amino acids. The V and J ends lost 7 bases and 3 bases respectively, with 15 bases between them. The germline V gene encodes CDR1 MDHEN and CDR2 SYDVKM.

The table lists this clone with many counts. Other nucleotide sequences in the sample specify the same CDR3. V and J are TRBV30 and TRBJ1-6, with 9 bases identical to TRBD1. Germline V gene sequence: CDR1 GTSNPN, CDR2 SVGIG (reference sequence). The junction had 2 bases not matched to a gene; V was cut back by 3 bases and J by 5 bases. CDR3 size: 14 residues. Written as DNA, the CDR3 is TGTGCCTGGAGGCGACAGGGGGATAATTCACCCCTCCACTTT. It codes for CAWRRQGDNSPLHF. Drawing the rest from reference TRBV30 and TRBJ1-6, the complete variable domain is SQTIHQWPATLVQPVGSPLSLECTVEGTSNPNLYWYRQAAGRGLQLLFYSVGIGQISSEVPQNLSASRPQDRQFILSSKKLLLSDSGFYLCAWRRQGDNSPLHFGNGTRLTVT.

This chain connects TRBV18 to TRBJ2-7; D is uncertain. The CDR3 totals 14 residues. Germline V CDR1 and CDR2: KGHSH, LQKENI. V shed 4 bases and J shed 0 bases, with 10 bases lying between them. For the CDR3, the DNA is TGTGCCAGCTCACTTGACACGAGCTCCTACGAGCAGTACTTC. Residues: CASSLDTSSYEQYF.

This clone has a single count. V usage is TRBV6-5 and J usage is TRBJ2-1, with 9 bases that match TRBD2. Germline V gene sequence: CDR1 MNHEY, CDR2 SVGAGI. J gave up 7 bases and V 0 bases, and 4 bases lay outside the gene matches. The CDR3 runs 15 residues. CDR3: CASSYSSGSFNEQFF. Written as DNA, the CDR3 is TGTGCCAGCAGTTACTCTAGCGGGAGCTTTAATGAGCAGTTCTTC.